Listed here are 30 T cell receptor beta chains from one sample, sequenced in a study of T cells in women clearing cervical HPV infection. The data were produced by immunoSEQ multiplex PCR, yet TCRdb's version contains in-frame clones alone and is incomplete. The sample totals about 33,000 clones. The sample was blood buffy coat. These receptors came from a woman aged 18-69 years with a cervical HPV16 infection that either progressed to CIN3+ or cleared (not recorded which).

Regarding this clone: The DNA ends 3 residues before the CDR3 does, and the rest of the CDR3 is filled in from the germline J gene. This chain uses TRBV18 with TRBJ1-2; D is ambiguous. V shed 6 bases and J shed 2 bases, with 13 bases lying between them. The CDR3 consists of 14 residues. Germline CDR1 and CDR2: KGHSH and LQKENI. CDR3 residues: CASSALEENYGYTF. CDR3 DNA, as far as it was read: TGTGCCAGCTCGGCCCTAGAGGAGAACTATGGC.

For this clone: The read ends 3 residues shy of where the CDR3 ends; the end is completed using the germline J gene. The V call is TRBV19, the J call TRBJ2-7; D is perhaps TRBD2 (5 bases). This CDR3 has 14 amino acids. V shed 4 bases and J shed 0 bases, with 10 bases lying between them. The germline V gene encodes CDR1 LNHDA and CDR2 SQIVND (reference sequence). CDR3 region: CASSSGYPSYEQYF. CDR3 DNA (partial): TGTGCCAGTAGTAGCGGGTACCCCTCCTACGAG.

Details on this clone: The missing CDR3 end, 3 residues past where the read stops, is filled in from the germline J gene. V usage is TRBV9 and J usage is TRBJ2-3; 8 bases map to TRBD2. The CDR3 spans 16 residues. In germline, CDR1 is SGDLS, CDR2 YYNGEE. Trimming at V came to 4 bases and at J to 4 bases, leaving 11 bases not matched to a gene. This CDR3 is CASSTISGNFADTQYF. The CDR3 bases that were read are TGTGCCAGCAGCACCATTAGCGGGAATTTCGCAGATACG. Drawing the rest from reference TRBV9 and TRBJ2-3, the complete variable domain is DSGVTQTPKHLITATGQRVTLRCSPRSGDLSVYWYQQSLDQGLQFLIQYYNGEERAKGNILERFSAQQFPDLHSELNLSSLELGDSALYFCASSTISGNFADTQYFGPGTRLTVL.

Points on this clone: The CDR3 is cut off 3 residues early in the read; its end comes from the germline J gene. The chain links TRBV5-1 to TRBJ1-5, with 7 bases lining up with TRBD1. This CDR3 is built from 15 residues. CDR1 and CDR2 from the germline V gene are SGHRS and YFSETQ. Germline trimming cut 4 bases from V and 3 bases from J; bases unmatched to any gene: 7. The CDR3 loop is CASSLTGINNQPQHF. Incomplete CDR3 DNA: TGCGCCAGCAGCCTGACAGGGATCAACAATCAGCCC.

As for this clone: With the read ending 3 residues before the CDR3 end, the germline J gene is used to fill in that end. The J gene is TRBJ1-5, the V gene TRBV16, with TRBD1 identical over 9 bases. This CDR3 has 16 amino acids. In germline, CDR1 is KGHSY, CDR2 FQNENV. The ends lost 3 bases at V and 5 bases at J; junction bases unmatched: 8. CDR3 DNA, as far as it was read: TGTGCCAGCAGCCACCTGGACAGGGGAATCGATCAGCCC. As protein: CASSHLDRGIDQP. The full CDR3 sequence reads CASSHLDRGIDQPQHF.

In regard to this clone: The CDR3 goes on 3 residues after the read ends, and that part is filled in from the germline J gene. The chain recombines TRBV7-3 with TRBJ2-1; D is perhaps TRBD1 (5 bases). From germline, CDR1 is SGHTA and CDR2 FQGTGA. This CDR3 comprises 15 residues. With 6 bases removed from V and 2 bases from J, the gap between germline ends came to 14 bases. The CDR3 reads CASSQGGLAYNEQFF. The covered CDR3 bases are TGTGCCAGCAGTCAGGGTGGTTTAGCCTACAATGAG.

To note about this clone: Read sequence stops 3 residues before the CDR3 end, and the germline J gene provides the missing end. The rearrangement uses TRBV10-3 and TRBJ2-7, with D perhaps TRBD2 (6 bases). The length of the CDR3 is 16 residues. V was clipped by 6 bases and J by 0 bases, with 18 bases between them. CDR1 is ENHRY, CDR2 SYGVKD, per germline. Here the CDR3 reads CAISGRGSKSSYEQYF. The CDR3 bases that were read are TGTGCCATCAGCGGGCGGGGCAGCAAGAGCTCCTACGAG.

To note about this clone: The read comes to an end 3 residues before the CDR3 does, leaving the germline J gene to fill in the end. The gene calls are TRBV7-6 and TRBJ2-2, with a tentative D call TRBD2 (7 bases). The CDR3 consists of 16 residues. Between the trimmed V and J ends, which lost 1 base and 3 bases, there was a span of 12 bases. Germline CDR1 reads SGHVS; CDR2 reads FNYEAQ. The sequenced CDR3 bases are TGTGCCAGCAGCTTAGTGGGGGGGCCTGACACCGGGGAG. Translation gives CASSLVGGPDTGE. The whole CDR3 reads CASSLVGGPDTGELFF. Complete variable domain (other parts from reference TRBV7-6 and TRBJ2-2): GAGVSQSPRYKVTKRGQDVALRCDPISGHVSLYWYRQALGQGPEFLTYFNYEAQQDKSGLPNDRFSAERPEGSISTLTIQRTEQRDSAMYRCASSLVGGPDTGELFFGEGSRLTVL.

The sequenced part of the CDR3 DNA is TGCAGTGCTAGATCGCGCAGGGTAGGCTACGAG. This translates into CSARSRRVGYE. The CDR3 in its entirety is CSARSRRVGYEQYF. The chain employs TRBV20-1 and TRBJ2-7, with a tentative D call TRBD1 (5 bases). Read coverage stops 3 residues before the CDR3 terminus; the germline J gene supplies the remainder. CDR1 DFQATT and CDR2 SNEGSKA come from the germline V gene (reference sequence). CDR3 length: 14 residues. Trimming took off 2 bases at V and 3 bases at J, with 14 bases between the two ends.

With respect to this clone: The CDR3 end is not reached by the read, which stops 3 residues before it; the germline J gene fills it in. The chain has TRBV20-1 and TRBJ2-1, with TRBD1 as a possible D gene (6 bases). The germline CDR1 and CDR2 sequences are DFQATT and SNEGSKA (reference sequence). Trimming removed 5 bases at V and 8 bases at J, with 22 bases between. This CDR3 comprises 15 residues. Here the CDR3 reads CSAFNRDIDFDEQFF. Partial CDR3 DNA: TGCAGTGCTTTTAATCGGGACATAGATTTCGATGAG.

Regarding this clone: Compared with germline, one end of the junction differs, possibly owing to a read error. The CDR3 is cut off 3 residues early in the read; its end comes from the germline J gene. J is TRBJ1-3 and V is TRBV29-1; TRBD1 might be the D (5 bases). The CDR3 loop spans 11 amino acids. Per the germline V gene, CDR1 is SQVTM and CDR2 is ANQGSEA. The CDR3 loop reads CSVMELDTIYF. The CDR3 DNA, read in part, is TGCAGCGTTATGGAATTGGACACG.

A word on this clone: The read gets to within 3 residues of the CDR3 end, and the germline J gene fills in the rest. This chain connects TRBV12-3 or TRBV12-4 to TRBJ2-2, with 12 bases identical to TRBD1. V was clipped by 5 bases and J by 3 bases; unmatched bases: 4. CDR3 length equals 16 residues. The covered CDR3 bases are TGTGCCAGCAGTACCGGGACAGGGGGCTACACCGGGGAG. Protein product: CASSTGTGGYTGE. The whole CDR3 region reads CASSTGTGGYTGELFF.

A note on this clone: The read terminates 3 residues before the CDR3 end, so the remaining end is supplied by the germline J gene. This chain joins TRBV20-1 and TRBJ2-3; D is possibly TRBD2 (6 bases). This CDR3 contains 14 residues. Germline CDR1 and CDR2: DFQATT and SNEGSKA (reference sequence). Between the trimmed V and J ends, which lost 3 bases and 2 bases, there was a span of 12 bases. CDR3 region: CSASPAGFTDTQYF. CDR3 bases read: TGCAGTGCTAGTCCGGCGGGATTCACAGATACG.

With regard to this clone: The read terminates 3 residues before the CDR3 end, so the remaining end is supplied by the germline J gene. This chain links TRBV4-2 with TRBJ2-1, with unresolved D. Germline lookup yields CDR1 LGHNA and CDR2 YNFKEQ. V lost 4 bases and J 1 base, leaving 11 bases between the germline ends. This CDR3 comprises 15 residues. CDR3 protein: CASSPRAGSYNEQFF. The sequenced part of the CDR3 DNA is TGTGCCAGCAGCCCCCGCGCAGGTTCCTACAATGAG.

Worth noting for this clone: At one end the junction does not follow the germline gene, possibly because of a read error. The read finishes 3 residues shy of the CDR3 end, and the germline J gene is used to complete it. V is TRBV4-2 and J is TRBJ2-1, with 11 bases fitting TRBD1. The CDR3 totals 17 residues. The germline gives CDR1 LGHNA, CDR2 YNFKEQ. The part of the CDR3 DNA that was read is TGCGCCAGCAGCCAGCTCCTAGGGGGACAGGGGGTCAATGAG. Amino acid sequence: CASSQLLGGQGVNE. The full CDR3 reads CASSQLLGGQGVNEQFF.

On this clone itself: The CDR3 end lies 3 residues beyond the end of the read and is filled in from the germline J gene. V and J are TRBV11-3 and TRBJ2-1; TRBD2 is a possible D gene (5 bases). The CDR3 has 13 residues. V was clipped by 3 bases and J by 7 bases, with 10 bases between them. CDR1 SGHNT and CDR2 YENEEA come from the germline V gene. The CDR3 sequence: CASSLRAGNEQFF. CDR3 DNA (partial): TGTGCCAGCAGCTTGCGGGCCGGGAATGAG. Variable domain in full (rest from reference TRBV11-3 and TRBJ2-1): EAGVVQSPRYKIIEKKQPVAFWCNPISGHNTLYWYLQNLGQGPELLIRYENEEAVDDSQLPKDRFSAERLKGVDSTLKIQPAELGDSAVYLCASSLRAGNEQFFGPGTRLTVL.

With regard to this clone: The read stops 3 residues short of the end of the CDR3; the missing end is completed from the germline J gene. The chain has TRBV5-1 and TRBJ2-7; D is possibly TRBD2 (5 bases). The CDR3 is made up of 15 amino acids. V was clipped by 6 bases and J by 2 bases, with 18 bases between them. The V gene's germline CDR1 is SGHRS and CDR2 YFSETQ. CDR3: CASKLGLPSPYEQYF. The DNA read from the CDR3 is TGCGCCAGCAAATTAGGTCTCCCTAGCCCCTACGAG.

Comment on this clone: The read halts 3 residues ahead of the CDR3 end, with the missing end drawn from the germline J gene. The chain links TRBV18 to TRBJ1-1; no clear D gene. The V end lost 2 bases, the J end lost 3 bases, and 13 bases lay between the germline ends. This CDR3 has 15 amino acids. Germline V gene sequence: CDR1 KGHSH, CDR2 LQKENI. Incomplete CDR3 DNA: TGTGCCAGCTCACCATTCTCACGGGTGGACACTGAA. This codes for CASSPFSRVDTE. The whole CDR3 sequence reads CASSPFSRVDTEAFF.

As concerns this clone: From the germline J gene comes the end of the CDR3, since the read stops 3 residues before it. This sequence joins TRBV6-2 or TRBV6-3 and TRBJ2-7, with D perhaps TRBD2 (5 bases). The CDR3 length is 16 residues. V lost 2 bases and J lost 4, with 18 bases in between. Germline CDR1 reads MNHEY; CDR2 reads SVGEGT. Here the CDR3 reads CASSYGGYWTAYEQYF. CDR3 DNA (partial): TGTGCCAGCAGTTACGGCGGGTATTGGACTGCGTACGAG.

A word on this clone: The read falls 3 residues short of the CDR3 end, and the missing part is taken from the germline J gene. The chain uses TRBV20-1 and TRBJ1-1, with TRBD1 matching over 8 bases. The CDR3 has 13 amino acids. The trim removed 6 bases at V and 4 bases at J, leaving 7 bases unmatched. Germline values: CDR1 DFQATT, CDR2 SNEGSKA (reference sequence). The CDR3 loop is CSATQGAGTEAFF. The DNA read from the CDR3 is TGCAGTGCCACCCAGGGGGCGGGCACTGAA.

Points on this clone: Coverage ceases 3 residues before the CDR3 finishes, and the germline J gene fills in the end. The chain combines TRBV10-3 with TRBJ2-3; D may be TRBD2 (5 bases). Germline CDR1 and CDR2: ENHRY and SYGVKD. This CDR3 region has 12 residues. The V and J ends lost 5 bases and 2 bases respectively, with 5 bases between them. Here the CDR3 reads CAISLATDTQYF. Incomplete CDR3 DNA: TGTGCCATCAGTCTAGCCACAGATACG.

On this clone itself: The DNA ends 3 residues before the CDR3 does, and the rest of the CDR3 is filled in from the germline J gene. The rearrangement joins TRBV2 to TRBJ1-1; D not certain. Germline-derived CDR1 and CDR2 are SNHLY and FYNNEI. Trimming left V 3 bases short and J 2 bases short, with 7 bases between. The CDR3 extends over 13 amino acids. CDR3 amino acids: CASSDSENTEAFF. The covered CDR3 bases are TGTGCCAGCAGTGACTCAGAAAACACTGAA.

On this clone: The read ends 3 residues early relative to the CDR3; the germline J gene fills the gap. The V call is TRBV5-1, the J call TRBJ1-1, with D maybe TRBD1 (6 bases). Germline V CDR1 and CDR2: SGHRS, YFSETQ. This CDR3 has 17 amino acids. Trimming shortened V by 6 bases and J by 0 bases, and 21 bases separated the two germline ends. CDR3 DNA, as far as it was read: TGCGCCAGCAAAAAAATGGACAGATCTGGGGTGAACACTGAA. Its translation is CASKKMDRSGVNTE. The full CDR3 is CASKKMDRSGVNTEAFF.

On this clone itself: The CDR3 goes on 3 residues after the read ends, and that part is filled in from the germline J gene. The rearrangement links TRBV6-2 or TRBV6-3 to TRBJ2-2; TRBD2 matches at 8 bases. Trimming removed 5 bases from V and 2 bases from J; junction bases left unmatched: 7. This CDR3 is 16 amino acids long. Germline CDR1 MNHEY, CDR2 SVGEGT. CDR3 protein: CASSTPGGGNTGELFF. The covered CDR3 bases are TGTGCCAGCAGTACTCCCGGGGGGGGAAACACCGGGGAG.

Notes on this clone: The read gets to within 3 residues of the CDR3 end, and the germline J gene fills in the rest. The J gene is TRBJ2-1, the V gene TRBV7-6; possibly TRBD2 for D (6 bases). The CDR3 contains 16 residues. Germline values: CDR1 SGHVS, CDR2 FNYEAQ. V was pared by 1 base and J by 4 bases, with 14 bases between. CDR3 sequence: CASSLGRAHDYNEQFF. CDR3 DNA, as far as it was read: TGTGCCAGCAGCTTAGGGAGGGCCCACGATTACAATGAG.

This clone shows up as medium-sized by frequency. The read terminates 3 residues before the CDR3 end, so the remaining end is supplied by the germline J gene. The rearrangement joins TRBV7-9 to TRBJ2-1; D is ambiguous. The CDR3 is made up of 12 amino acids. The germline CDR1 and CDR2 sequences are SEHNR and FQNEAQ (reference sequence). The V and J ends lost 1 base and 9 bases respectively, with 7 bases between them. The chain's CDR3 is CASSLDPGEQFF. The sequenced CDR3 bases are TGTGCCAGCAGCTTAGATCCAGGTGAG. The variable domain in full, with the rest retrieved from reference TRBV7-9 and TRBJ2-1, is DTGVSQNPRHKITKRGQNVTFRCDPISEHNRLYWYRQTLGQGPEFLTYFQNEAQLEKSRLLSDRFSAERPKGSFSTLEIQRTEQGDSAMYLCASSLDPGEQFFGPGTRLTVL.

The DNA read from the CDR3 is TGTGCCAGATCGGACTTCCGCGGGGGGCAAGAGACC. Its translation is CARSDFRGGQET. Given in full, the CDR3 is CARSDFRGGQETQYF. This chain links TRBV7-9 with TRBJ2-5, with 8 bases that match TRBD2. The read ends 3 residues before the CDR3 terminus; that terminus is restored from the germline J gene. The CDR3 loop spans 15 amino acids. The V segment lost 9 bases and the J segment 2 bases; nucleotides outside the gene matches: 11. In germline, CDR1 is SEHNR, CDR2 FQNEAQ (reference sequence).

In regard to this clone: The sequence runs out 3 residues before the end of the CDR3; the remainder is reconstructed from the germline J gene. This chain uses TRBV29-1 with TRBJ2-7, with 9 bases aligning to TRBD2. This CDR3 contains 14 residues. Germline V gives CDR1 SQVTM, CDR2 ANQGSEA. Trimming at V came to 3 bases and at J to 0 bases, leaving 3 bases not matched to a gene. Here the CDR3 reads CSVDERGDSYEQYF. CDR3 DNA (partial): TGCAGCGTTGATGAGCGGGGGGACTCCTACGAG.

The part of the CDR3 DNA that was read is TGTGCCAGCAGCCCCCGCCAGGGGAACACAGATACG. Translating it yields CASSPRQGNTDT. The full CDR3 protein is CASSPRQGNTDTQYF. This chain joins TRBV11-1 and TRBJ2-3; possibly TRBD1 for D (6 bases). The read is 3 residues too short to cover the CDR3 end, so that end is filled in from the germline J gene. This CDR3 is 15 amino acids long. V was trimmed by 5 bases and J by 2 bases, leaving 14 bases between them. The germline V gene has CDR1 SGHAT and CDR2 FQDESV (reference sequence).

Comment on this clone: The read halts 3 residues ahead of the CDR3 end, with the missing end drawn from the germline J gene. This rearrangement joins TRBV19 to TRBJ1-6; 9 positions agree with TRBD1. This CDR3 has 15 residues. The V gene's germline CDR1 is LNHDA and CDR2 SQIVND (reference sequence). The ends lost 6 bases at V and 7 bases at J; junction bases unmatched: 7. The sequenced CDR3 bases are TGTGCCAGTAGCCCGGACAGGGGTAAGAATTCACCC. It is translated as CASSPDRGKNSP. The complete CDR3 sequence is CASSPDRGKNSPLHF. Drawing the rest from reference TRBV19 and TRBJ1-6, the complete variable domain is DGGITQSPKYLFRKEGQNVTLSCEQNLNHDAMYWYRQDPGQGLRLIYYSQIVNDFQKGDIAEGYSVSREKKESFPLTVTSAQKNPTAFYLCASSPDRGKNSPLHFGNGTRLTVT.